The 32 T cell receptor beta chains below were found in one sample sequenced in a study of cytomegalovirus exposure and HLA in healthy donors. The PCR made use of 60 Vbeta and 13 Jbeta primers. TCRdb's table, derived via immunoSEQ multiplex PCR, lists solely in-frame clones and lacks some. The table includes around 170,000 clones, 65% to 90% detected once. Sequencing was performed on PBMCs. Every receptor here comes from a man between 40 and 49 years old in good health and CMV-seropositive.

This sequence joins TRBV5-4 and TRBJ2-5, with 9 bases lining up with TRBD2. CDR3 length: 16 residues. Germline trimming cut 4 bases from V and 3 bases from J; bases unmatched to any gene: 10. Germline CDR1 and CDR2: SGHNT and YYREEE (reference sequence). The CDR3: CASSRRGRGGEETQYF. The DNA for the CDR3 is TGTGCCAGCAGCCGACGGGGGCGGGGGGGCGAAGAGACCCAGTACTTC.

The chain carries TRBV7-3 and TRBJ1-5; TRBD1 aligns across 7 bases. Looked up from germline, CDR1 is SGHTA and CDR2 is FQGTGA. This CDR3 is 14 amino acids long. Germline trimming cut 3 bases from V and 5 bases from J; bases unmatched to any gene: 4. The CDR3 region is CASSFQGEDQPQHF. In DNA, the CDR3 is TGTGCCAGCAGCTTTCAGGGGGAAGATCAGCCCCAGCATTTT.

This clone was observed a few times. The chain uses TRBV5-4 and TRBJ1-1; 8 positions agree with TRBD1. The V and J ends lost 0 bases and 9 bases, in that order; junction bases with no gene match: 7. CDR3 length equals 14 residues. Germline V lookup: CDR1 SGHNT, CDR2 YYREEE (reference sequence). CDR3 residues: CASSLVGQGGQAFF. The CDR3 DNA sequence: TGTGCCAGCAGCTTGGTCGGACAGGGCGGTCAAGCTTTCTTT.

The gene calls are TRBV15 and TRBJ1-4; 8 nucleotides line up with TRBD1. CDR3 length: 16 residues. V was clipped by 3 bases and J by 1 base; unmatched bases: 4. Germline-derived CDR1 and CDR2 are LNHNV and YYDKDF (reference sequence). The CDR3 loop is CATSRTGERTNEKLFF. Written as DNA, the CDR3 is TGTGCCACCAGCAGGACAGGGGAGCGAACTAATGAAAAACTGTTTTTT.

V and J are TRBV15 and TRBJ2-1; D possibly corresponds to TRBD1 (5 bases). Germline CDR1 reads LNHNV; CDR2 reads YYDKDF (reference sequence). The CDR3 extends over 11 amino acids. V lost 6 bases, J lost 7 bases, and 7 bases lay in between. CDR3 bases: TGTGCCACCAGGGGGCTGAATGAGCAGTTCTTC. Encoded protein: CATRGLNEQFF.

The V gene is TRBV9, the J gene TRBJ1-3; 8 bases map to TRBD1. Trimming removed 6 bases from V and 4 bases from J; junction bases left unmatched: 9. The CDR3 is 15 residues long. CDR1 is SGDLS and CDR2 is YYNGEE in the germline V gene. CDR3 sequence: CASMGGTGPGNTIYF. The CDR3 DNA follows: TGTGCCAGCATGGGCGGGACAGGCCCCGGAAACACCATATATTTT.

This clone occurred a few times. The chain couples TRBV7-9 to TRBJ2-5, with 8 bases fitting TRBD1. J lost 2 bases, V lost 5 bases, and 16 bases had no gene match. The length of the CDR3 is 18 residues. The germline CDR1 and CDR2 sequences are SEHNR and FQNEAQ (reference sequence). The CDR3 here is CASSPRGRRAPDQETQYF. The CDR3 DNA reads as TGTGCCAGCAGCCCCAGGGGGCGTCGGGCCCCCGATCAAGAGACCCAGTACTTC.

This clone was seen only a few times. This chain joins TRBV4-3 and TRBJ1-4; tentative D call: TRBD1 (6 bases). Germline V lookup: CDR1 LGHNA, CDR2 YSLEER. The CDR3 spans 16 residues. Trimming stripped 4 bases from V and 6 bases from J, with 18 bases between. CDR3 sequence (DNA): TGCGCCAGCAGCCGTCTCACAGGGACGCGGGATGAAAAACTGTTTTTT. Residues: CASSRLTGTRDEKLFF.

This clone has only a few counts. CDR3 loop: CASSRPGQGYEQYF. The CDR3 DNA follows: TGTGCCAGCAGTCGACCGGGACAGGGGTACGAGCAGTACTTC. The V gene is TRBV5-6, the J gene TRBJ2-7, with TRBD1 matching 10 bases. Germline-derived CDR1 and CDR2 are SGHDT and YYEEEE. The junction had 6 bases not matched to a gene; V was cut back by 5 bases and J by 4 bases. The CDR3 loop spans 14 amino acids.

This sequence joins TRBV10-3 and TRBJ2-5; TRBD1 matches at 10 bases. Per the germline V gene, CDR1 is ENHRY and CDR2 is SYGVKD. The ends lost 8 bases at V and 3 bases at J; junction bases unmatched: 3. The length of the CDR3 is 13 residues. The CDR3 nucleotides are TGTGCCATCGGAGGGACAGGGGAAGAGACCCAGTACTTC. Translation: CAIGGTGEETQYF.

CDR3 sequence (DNA): TGTGCCAGCTCACCCCCGGTGGAGCGGGGGGGCCGGGTGTACTTC. Translation: CASSPPVERGGRVYF. The J gene is TRBJ2-5, the V gene TRBV18; 10 nucleotides align to TRBD2. V trimming: 3 bases; J trimming: 13 bases; junction bases outside the gene matches: 14. The CDR3 is 15 residues long. Germline CDR1 reads KGHSH; CDR2 reads LQKENI.

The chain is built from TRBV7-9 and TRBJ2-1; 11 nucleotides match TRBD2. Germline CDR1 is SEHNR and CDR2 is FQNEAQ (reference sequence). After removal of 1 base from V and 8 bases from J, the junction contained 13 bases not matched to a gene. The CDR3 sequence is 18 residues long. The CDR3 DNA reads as TGTGCCAGCAGCTTAGATAGCGGGGGGGCGATAGGTAAGGATGAGCAGTTCTTC. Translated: CASSLDSGGAIGKDEQFF.

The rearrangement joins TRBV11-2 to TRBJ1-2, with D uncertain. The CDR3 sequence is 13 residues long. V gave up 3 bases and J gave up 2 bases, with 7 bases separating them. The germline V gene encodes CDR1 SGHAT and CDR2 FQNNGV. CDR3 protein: CASSFSQNYGYTF. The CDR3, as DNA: TGTGCCAGCAGCTTCTCCCAGAACTATGGCTACACCTTC.

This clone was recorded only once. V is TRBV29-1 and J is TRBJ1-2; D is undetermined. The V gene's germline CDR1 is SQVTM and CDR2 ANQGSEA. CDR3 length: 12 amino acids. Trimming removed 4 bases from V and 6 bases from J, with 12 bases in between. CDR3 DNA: TGCAGCGTTGGCTCCGGGTTACATGGCTACACCTTC. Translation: CSVGSGLHGYTF.

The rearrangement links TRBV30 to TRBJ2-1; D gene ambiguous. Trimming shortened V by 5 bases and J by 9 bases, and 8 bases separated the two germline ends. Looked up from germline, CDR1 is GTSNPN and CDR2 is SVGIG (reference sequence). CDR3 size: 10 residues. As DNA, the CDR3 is TGTGCCTGGGTACATGGTGAGCAGTTCTTC. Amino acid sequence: CAWVHGEQFF.

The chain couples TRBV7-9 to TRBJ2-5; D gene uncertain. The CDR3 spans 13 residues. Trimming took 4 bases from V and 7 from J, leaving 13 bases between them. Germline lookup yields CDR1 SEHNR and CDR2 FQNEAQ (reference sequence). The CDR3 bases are TGTGCCAGCAGCTACAGATTCGTGGGGACCCAGTACTTC. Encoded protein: CASSYRFVGTQYF.

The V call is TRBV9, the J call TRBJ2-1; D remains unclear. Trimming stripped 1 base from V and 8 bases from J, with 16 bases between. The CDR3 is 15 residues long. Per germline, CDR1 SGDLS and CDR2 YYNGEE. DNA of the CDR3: TGTGCCAGCAGCGTACAGAGCCAACCCGGGTATGAGCAGTTCTTC. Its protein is CASSVQSQPGYEQFF. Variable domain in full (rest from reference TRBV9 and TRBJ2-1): DSGVTQTPKHLITATGQRVTLRCSPRSGDLSVYWYQQSLDQGLQFLIQYYNGEERAKGNILERFSAQQFPDLHSELNLSSLELGDSALYFCASSVQSQPGYEQFFGPGTRLTVL.

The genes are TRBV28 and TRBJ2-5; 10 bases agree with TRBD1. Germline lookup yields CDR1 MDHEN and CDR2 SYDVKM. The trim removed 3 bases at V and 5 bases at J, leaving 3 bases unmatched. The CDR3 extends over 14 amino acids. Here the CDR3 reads CASSFDRGRETQYF. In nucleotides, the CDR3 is TGTGCCAGCAGTTTTGACAGGGGGCGGGAGACCCAGTACTTC.

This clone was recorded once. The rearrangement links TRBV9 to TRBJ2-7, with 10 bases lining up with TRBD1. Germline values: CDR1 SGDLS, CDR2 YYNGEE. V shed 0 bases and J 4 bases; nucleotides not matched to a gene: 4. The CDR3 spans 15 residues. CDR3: CASSVGWDRGYEQYF. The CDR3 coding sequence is TGTGCCAGCAGCGTAGGGTGGGACAGGGGTTACGAGCAGTACTTC. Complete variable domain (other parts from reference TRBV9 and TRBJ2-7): DSGVTQTPKHLITATGQRVTLRCSPRSGDLSVYWYQQSLDQGLQFLIQYYNGEERAKGNILERFSAQQFPDLHSELNLSSLELGDSALYFCASSVGWDRGYEQYFGPGTRLTVT.

The CDR3 coding sequence is TGTGCCAGCAGTTTCCGCGGAACTAATGAAAAACTGTTTTTT. It is translated as CASSFRGTNEKLFF. The chain carries TRBV27 and TRBJ1-4; D unclear. The CDR3 has 14 amino acids. Germline V gene lookup returns CDR1 MNHEY and CDR2 SMNVEV (reference sequence). V lost 3 bases and J 1 base, leaving 6 bases between the germline ends. Complete variable domain (other parts from reference TRBV27 and TRBJ1-4): EAQVTQNPRYLITVTGKKLTVTCSQNMNHEYMSWYRQDPGLGLRQIYYSMNVEVTDKGDVPEGYKVSRKEKRNFPLILESPSPNQTSLYFCASSFRGTNEKLFFGSGTQLSVL.

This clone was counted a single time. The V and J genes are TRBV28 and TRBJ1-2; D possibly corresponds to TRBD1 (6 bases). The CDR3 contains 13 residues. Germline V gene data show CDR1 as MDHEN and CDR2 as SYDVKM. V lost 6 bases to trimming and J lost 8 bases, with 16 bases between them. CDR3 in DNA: TGTGCCAGCAGGACCGGGGGGGCTCGAGGCTACACCTTC. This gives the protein CASRTGGARGYTF.

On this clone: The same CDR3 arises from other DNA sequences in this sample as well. The CDR3 region is CSVEGGGRETQYF. The CDR3 DNA sequence: TGCAGCGTTGAGGGTGGGGGGAGAGAGACCCAGTACTTC. The chain uses TRBV29-1 and TRBJ2-5; weak D call: TRBD2 (6 bases). Germline loops: CDR1 SQVTM, CDR2 ANQGSEA. CDR3 size: 13 residues. V lost 3 bases, J lost 4 bases, and 12 bases lay in between.

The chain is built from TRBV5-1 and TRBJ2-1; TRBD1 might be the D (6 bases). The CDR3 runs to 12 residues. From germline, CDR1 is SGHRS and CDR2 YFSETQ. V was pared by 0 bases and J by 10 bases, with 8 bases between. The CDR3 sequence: CASSLVGTEQFF. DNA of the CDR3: TGCGCCAGCAGCTTGGTGGGGACAGAGCAGTTCTTC.

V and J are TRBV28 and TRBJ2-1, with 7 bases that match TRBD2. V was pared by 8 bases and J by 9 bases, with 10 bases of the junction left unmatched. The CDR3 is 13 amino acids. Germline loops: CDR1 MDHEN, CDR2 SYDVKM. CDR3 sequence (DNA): TGTGCCAGCGGGGGGGAAGTTGTAGGTGAGCAGTTCTTC. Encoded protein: CASGGEVVGEQFF.

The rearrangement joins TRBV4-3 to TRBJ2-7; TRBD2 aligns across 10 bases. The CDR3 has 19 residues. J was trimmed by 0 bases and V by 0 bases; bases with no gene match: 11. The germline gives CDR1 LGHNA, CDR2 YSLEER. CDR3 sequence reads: CASSQEGRIAGGFSYEQYF. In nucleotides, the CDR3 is TGCGCCAGCAGCCAAGAAGGGCGGATAGCGGGGGGCTTCTCCTACGAGCAGTACTTC.

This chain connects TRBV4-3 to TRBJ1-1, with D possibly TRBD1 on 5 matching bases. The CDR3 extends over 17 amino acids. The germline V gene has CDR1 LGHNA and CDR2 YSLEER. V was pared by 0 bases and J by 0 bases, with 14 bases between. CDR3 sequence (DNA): TGCGCCAGCAGCCAAGAATACAGGAATCTTTTGAACACTGAAGCTTTCTTT. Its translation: CASSQEYRNLLNTEAFF.

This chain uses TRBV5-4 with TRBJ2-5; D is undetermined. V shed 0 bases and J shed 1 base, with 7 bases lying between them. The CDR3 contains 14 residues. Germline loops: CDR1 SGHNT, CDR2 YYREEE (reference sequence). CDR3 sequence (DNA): TGTGCCAGCAGCTTGGACAGCCTCCAAGAGACCCAGTACTTC. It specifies CASSLDSLQETQYF.

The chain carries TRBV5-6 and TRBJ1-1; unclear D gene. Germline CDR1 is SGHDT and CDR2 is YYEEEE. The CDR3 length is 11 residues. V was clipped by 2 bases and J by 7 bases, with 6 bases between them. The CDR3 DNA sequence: TGTGCCAGCAGCTTCCAGGTTGAAGCTTTCTTT. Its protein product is CASSFQVEAFF.

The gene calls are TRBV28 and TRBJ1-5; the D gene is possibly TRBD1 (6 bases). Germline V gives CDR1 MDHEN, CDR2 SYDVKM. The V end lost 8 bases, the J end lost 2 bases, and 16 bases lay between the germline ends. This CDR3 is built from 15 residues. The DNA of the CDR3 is TGTGCCAGCGGGGGAGGGGGGGCCGGCAATCAGCCCCAGCATTTT. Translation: CASGGGGAGNQPQHF.

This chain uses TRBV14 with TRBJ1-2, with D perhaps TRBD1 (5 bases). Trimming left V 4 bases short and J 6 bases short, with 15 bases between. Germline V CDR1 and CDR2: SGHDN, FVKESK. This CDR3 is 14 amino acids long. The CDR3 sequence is CASSLKAQGHGYTF. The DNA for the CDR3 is TGTGCCAGCAGCCTGAAGGCGCAGGGCCATGGCTACACCTTC.

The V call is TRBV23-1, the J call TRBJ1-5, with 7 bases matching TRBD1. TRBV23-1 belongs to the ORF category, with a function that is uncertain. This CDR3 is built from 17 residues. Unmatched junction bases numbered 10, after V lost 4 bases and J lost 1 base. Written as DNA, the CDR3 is TGCGCCAGCAGTCCGATGGCCAGGGGGATCAGCAATCAGCCCCAGCATTTT. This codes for CASSPMARGISNQPQHF.

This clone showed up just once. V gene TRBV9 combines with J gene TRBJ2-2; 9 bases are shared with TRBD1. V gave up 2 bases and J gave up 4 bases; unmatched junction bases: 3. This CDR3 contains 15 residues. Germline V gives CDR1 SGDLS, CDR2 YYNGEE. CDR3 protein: CASSVTGGGTGELFF. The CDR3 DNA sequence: TGTGCCAGCAGCGTGACAGGGGGTGGCACCGGGGAGCTGTTTTTT. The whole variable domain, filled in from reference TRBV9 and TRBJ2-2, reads DSGVTQTPKHLITATGQRVTLRCSPRSGDLSVYWYQQSLDQGLQFLIQYYNGEERAKGNILERFSAQQFPDLHSELNLSSLELGDSALYFCASSVTGGGTGELFFGEGSRLTVL.